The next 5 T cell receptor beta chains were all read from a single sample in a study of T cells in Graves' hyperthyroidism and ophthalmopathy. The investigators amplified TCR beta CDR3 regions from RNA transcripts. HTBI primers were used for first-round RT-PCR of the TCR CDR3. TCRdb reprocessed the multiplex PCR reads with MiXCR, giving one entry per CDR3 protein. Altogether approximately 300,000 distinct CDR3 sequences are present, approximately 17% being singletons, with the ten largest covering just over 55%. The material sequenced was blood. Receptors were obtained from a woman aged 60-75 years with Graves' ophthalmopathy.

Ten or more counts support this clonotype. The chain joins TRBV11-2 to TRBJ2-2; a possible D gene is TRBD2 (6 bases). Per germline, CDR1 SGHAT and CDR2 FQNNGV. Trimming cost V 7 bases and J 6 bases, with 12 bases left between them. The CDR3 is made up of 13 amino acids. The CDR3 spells CASIPGRSGELFF. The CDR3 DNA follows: TGTGCCAGCATCCCAGGGAGGTCCGGGGAGCTGTTTTTT.

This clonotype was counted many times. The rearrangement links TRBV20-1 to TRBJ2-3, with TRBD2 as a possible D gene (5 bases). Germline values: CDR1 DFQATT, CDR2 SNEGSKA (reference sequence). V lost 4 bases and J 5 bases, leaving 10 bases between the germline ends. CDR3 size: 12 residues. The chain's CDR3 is CSAKLGGDTQYF. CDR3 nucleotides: TGCAGTGCTAAACTAGGAGGAGATACGCAGTATTTT.

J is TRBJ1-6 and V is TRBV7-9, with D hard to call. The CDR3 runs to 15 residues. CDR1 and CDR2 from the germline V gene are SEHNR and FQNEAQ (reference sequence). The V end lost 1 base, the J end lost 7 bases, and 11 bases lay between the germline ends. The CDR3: CASSLGSAANSPLHF. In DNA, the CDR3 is TGTGCCAGCAGCTTAGGTTCGGCAGCCAATTCACCCCTCCACTTT. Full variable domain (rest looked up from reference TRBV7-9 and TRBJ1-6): DTGVSQNPRHKITKRGQNVTFRCDPISEHNRLYWYRQTLGQGPEFLTYFQNEAQLEKSRLLSDRFSAERPKGSFSTLEIQRTEQGDSAMYLCASSLGSAANSPLHFGNGTRLTVT.

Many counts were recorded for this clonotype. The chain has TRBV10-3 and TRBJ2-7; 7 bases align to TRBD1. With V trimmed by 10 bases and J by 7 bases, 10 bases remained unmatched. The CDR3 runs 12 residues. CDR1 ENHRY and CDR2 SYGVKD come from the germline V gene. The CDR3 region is CATGNPTGEQYF. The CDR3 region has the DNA TGTGCCACCGGAAATCCGACAGGGGAGCAGTACTTC.

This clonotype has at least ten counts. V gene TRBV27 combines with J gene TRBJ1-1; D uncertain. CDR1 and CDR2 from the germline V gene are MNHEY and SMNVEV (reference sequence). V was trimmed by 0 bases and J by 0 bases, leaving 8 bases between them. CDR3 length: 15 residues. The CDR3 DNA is TGTGCCAGCAGTTTATCGCCGGGCATGAACACTGAAGCTTTCTTT. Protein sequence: CASSLSPGMNTEAFF.